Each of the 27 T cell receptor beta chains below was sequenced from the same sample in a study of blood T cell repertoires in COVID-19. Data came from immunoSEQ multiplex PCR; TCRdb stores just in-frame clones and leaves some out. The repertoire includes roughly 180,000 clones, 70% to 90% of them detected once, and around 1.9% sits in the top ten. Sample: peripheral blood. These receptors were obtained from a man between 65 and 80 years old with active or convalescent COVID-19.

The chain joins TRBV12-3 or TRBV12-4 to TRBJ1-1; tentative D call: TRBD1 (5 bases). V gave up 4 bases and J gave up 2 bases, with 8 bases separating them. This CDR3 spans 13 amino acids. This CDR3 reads CASSSGQNTEAFF. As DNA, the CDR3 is TGTGCCAGCAGTTCCGGACAAAACACTGAAGCTTTCTTT.

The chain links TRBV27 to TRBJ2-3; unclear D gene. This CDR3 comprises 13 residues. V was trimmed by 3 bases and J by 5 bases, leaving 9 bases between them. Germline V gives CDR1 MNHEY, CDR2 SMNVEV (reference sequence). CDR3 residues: CASSFFPLDTQYF. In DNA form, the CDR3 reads TGTGCCAGCAGTTTTTTCCCTCTAGATACGCAGTATTTT.

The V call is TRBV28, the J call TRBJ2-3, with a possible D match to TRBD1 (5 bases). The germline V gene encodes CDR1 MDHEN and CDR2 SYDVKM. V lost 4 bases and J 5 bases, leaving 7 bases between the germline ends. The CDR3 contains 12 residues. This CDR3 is CASSSRVDTQYF. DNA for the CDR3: TGTGCCAGCAGTTCCAGGGTAGATACGCAGTATTTT.

The CDR3 DNA sequence: TGTGCCAGCAGAGGTCCGGGACAGGGTAACGGGGAGCTGTTTTTT. Its translation is CASRGPGQGNGELFF. The V gene is TRBV28, the J gene TRBJ2-2, with 9 nucleotides matching TRBD1. Looked up from germline, CDR1 is MDHEN and CDR2 is SYDVKM. The CDR3 is 15 residues long. With V trimmed by 6 bases and J by 7 bases, 9 bases remained unmatched. Drawing the rest from reference TRBV28 and TRBJ2-2, the complete variable domain is DVKVTQSSRYLVKRTGEKVFLECVQDMDHENMFWYRQDPGLGLRLIYFSYDVKMKEKGDIPEGYSVSREKKERFSLILESASTNQTSMYLCASRGPGQGNGELFFGEGSRLTVL.

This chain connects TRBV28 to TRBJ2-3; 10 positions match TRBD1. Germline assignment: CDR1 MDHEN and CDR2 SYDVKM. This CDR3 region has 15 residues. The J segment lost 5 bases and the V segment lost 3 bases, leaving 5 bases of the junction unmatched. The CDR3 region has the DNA TGTGCCAGCAGTTTTGGGACAGGGGAGAAAGATACGCAGTATTTT. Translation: CASSFGTGEKDTQYF.

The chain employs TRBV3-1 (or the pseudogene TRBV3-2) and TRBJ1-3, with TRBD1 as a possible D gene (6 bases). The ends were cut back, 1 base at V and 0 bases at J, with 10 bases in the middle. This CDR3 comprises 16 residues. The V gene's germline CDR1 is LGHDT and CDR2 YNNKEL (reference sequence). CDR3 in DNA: TGTGCCAGCAGCCAAGTAACAGGGCCCTCTGGAAACACCATATATTTT. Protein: CASSQVTGPSGNTIYF.

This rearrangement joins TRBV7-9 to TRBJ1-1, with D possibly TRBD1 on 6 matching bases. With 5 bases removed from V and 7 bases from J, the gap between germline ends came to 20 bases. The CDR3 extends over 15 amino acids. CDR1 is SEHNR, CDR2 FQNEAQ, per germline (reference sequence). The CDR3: CASSALSGVRGEAFF. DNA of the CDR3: TGTGCCAGCAGCGCTCTCTCAGGGGTTCGTGGTGAAGCTTTCTTT.

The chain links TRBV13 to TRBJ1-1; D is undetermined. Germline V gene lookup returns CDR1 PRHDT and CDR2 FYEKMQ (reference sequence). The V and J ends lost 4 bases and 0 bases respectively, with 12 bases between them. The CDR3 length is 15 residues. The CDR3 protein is CASSSWTGMNTEAFF. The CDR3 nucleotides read TGTGCCAGCAGCTCGTGGACGGGAATGAACACTGAAGCTTTCTTT.

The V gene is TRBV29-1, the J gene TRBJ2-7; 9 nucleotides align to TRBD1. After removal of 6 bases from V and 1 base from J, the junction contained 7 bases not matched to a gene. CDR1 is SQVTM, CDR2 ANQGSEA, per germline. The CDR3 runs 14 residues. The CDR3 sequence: CSVSGQGTSYEQYF. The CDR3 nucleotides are TGCAGCGTCTCTGGACAGGGGACATCCTACGAGCAGTACTTC.

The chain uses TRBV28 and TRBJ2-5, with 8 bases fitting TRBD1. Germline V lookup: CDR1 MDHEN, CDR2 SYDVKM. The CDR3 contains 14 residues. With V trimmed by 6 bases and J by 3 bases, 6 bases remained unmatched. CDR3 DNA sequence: TGTGCCAGCAGGCAAGGACAGGGTAAAGAGACCCAGTACTTC. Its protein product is CASRQGQGKETQYF.

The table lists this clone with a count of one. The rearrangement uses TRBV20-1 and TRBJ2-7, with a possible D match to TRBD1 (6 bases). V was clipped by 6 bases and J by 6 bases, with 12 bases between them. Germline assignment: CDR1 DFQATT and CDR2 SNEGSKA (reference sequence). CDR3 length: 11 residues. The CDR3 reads CSANRDSEQYF. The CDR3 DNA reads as TGCAGTGCAAACAGGGATAGCGAGCAGTACTTC.

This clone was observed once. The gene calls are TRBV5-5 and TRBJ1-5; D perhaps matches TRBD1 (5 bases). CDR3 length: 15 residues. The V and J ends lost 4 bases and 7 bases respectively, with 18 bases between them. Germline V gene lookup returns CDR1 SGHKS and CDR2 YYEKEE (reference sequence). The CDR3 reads CASSVLGGGEQPQHF. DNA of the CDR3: TGTGCCAGCAGCGTCCTAGGCGGGGGGGAGCAGCCCCAGCATTTT.

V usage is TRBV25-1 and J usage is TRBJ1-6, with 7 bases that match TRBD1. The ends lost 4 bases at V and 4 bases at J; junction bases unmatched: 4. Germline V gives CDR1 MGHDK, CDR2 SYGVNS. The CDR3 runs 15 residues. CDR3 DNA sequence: TGTGCCAGCAGTGCCGGGACAGCATATAATTCACCCCTCCACTTT. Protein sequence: CASSAGTAYNSPLHF.

This CDR3 is CASSFPSGETQYF. The CDR3 DNA is TGTGCCAGCAGCTTTCCTAGCGGGGAGACCCAGTACTTC. The chain joins TRBV5-5 to TRBJ2-5; 8 bases match TRBD2. V lost 2 bases, J lost 5 bases, and 2 bases stayed unmatched. Per germline, CDR1 SGHKS and CDR2 YYEKEE (reference sequence). This CDR3 has 13 amino acids.

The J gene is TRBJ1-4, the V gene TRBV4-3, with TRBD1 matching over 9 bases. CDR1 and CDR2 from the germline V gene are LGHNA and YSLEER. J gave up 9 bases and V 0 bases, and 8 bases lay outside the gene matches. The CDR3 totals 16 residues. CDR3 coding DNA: TGCGCCAGCAGCCAAGATTCGGGACAGGGTCTCCAAAAACTGTTTTTT. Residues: CASSQDSGQGLQKLFF.

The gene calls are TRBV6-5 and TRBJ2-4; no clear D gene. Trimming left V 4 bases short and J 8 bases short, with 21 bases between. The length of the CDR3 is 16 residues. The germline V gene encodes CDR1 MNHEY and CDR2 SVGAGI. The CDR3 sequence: CASSSPLQAIHDIQYF. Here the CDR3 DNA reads TGTGCCAGCAGTTCCCCTCTCCAGGCGATTCACGACATTCAGTACTTC.

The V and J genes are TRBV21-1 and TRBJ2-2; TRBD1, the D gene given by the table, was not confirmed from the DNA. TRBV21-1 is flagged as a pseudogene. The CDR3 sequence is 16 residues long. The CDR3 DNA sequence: TGTGCCAGCGTTCTAAGACAGGGACCTTACACCGGGGAGCTGTTTTTT. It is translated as CASVLRQGPYTGELFF.

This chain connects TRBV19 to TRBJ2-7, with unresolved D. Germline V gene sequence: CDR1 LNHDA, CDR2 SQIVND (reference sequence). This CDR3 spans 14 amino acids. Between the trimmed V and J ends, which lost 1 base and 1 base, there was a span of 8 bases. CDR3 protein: CASSIGAGSYEQYF. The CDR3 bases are TGTGCCAGTAGTATAGGGGCAGGTTCCTACGAGCAGTACTTC.

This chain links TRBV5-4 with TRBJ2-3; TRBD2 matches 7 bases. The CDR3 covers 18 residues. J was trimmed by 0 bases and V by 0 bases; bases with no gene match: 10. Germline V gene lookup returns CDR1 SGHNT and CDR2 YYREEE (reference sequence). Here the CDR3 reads CASSLEVSSGTSTDTQYF. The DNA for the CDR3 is TGTGCCAGCAGCTTGGAGGTATCTAGCGGAACTAGCACAGATACGCAGTATTTT.

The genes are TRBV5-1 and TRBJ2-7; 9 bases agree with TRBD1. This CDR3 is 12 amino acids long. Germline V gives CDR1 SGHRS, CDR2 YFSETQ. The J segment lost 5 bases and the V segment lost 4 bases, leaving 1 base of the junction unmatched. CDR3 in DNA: TGCGCCAGCAGCCGGACAGGGGACGAGCAGTACTTC. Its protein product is CASSRTGDEQYF.

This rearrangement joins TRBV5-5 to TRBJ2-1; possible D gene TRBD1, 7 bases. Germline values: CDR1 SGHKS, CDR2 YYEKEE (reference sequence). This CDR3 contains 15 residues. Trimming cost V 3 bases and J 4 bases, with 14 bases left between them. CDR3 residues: CASSSQGGQYNEQFF. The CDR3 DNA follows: TGTGCCAGCAGCTCCCAGGGGGGACAGTACAATGAGCAGTTCTTC. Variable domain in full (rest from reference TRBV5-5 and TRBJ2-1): DAGVTQSPTHLIKTRGQQVTLRCSPISGHKSVSWYQQVLGQGPQFIFQYYEKEERGRGNFPDRFSARQFPNYSSELNVNALLLGDSALYLCASSSQGGQYNEQFFGPGTRLTVL.

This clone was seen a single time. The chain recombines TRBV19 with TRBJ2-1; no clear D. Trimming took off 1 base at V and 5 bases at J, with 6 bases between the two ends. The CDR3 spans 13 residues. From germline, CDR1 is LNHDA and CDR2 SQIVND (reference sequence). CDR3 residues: CASSIAPDNEQFF. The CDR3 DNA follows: TGTGCCAGTAGTATAGCCCCAGACAATGAGCAGTTCTTC.

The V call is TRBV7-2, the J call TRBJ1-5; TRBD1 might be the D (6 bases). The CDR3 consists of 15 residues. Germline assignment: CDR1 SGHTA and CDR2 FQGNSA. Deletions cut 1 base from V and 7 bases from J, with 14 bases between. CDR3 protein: CASSLVTARGQPQHF. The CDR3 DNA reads TGTGCCAGCAGCTTAGTGACGGCCAGGGGCCAGCCCCAGCATTTT.

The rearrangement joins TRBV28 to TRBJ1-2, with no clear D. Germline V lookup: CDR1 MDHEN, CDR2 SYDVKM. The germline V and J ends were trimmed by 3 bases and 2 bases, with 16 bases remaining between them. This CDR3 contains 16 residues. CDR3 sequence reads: CASSFLGVEGNYGYTF. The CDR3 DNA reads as TGTGCCAGCAGTTTCTTGGGAGTTGAAGGAAACTATGGCTACACCTTC.

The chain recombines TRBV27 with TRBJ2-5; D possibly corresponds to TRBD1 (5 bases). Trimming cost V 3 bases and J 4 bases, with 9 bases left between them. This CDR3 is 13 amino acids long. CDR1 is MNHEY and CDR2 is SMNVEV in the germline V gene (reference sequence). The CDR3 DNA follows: TGTGCCAGCAGTTTTACAGGAGCAGAGACCCAGTACTTC. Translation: CASSFTGAETQYF.

DNA of the CDR3: TGCAGCGTTGACAGGACAGGGAGAGAGACCCAGTACTTC. Amino acid sequence: CSVDRTGRETQYF. The J gene is TRBJ2-5, the V gene TRBV29-1, with 8 nucleotides matching TRBD1. Germline V gene sequence: CDR1 SQVTM, CDR2 ANQGSEA. CDR3 length: 13 residues. Losses at the gene ends were 3 bases for V and 4 bases for J; bases not matched to a gene: 4.

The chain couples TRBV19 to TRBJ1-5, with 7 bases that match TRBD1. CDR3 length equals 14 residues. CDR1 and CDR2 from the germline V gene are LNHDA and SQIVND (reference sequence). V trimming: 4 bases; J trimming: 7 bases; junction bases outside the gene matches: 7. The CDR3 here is CASSKTTGTQPQHF. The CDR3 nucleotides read TGTGCCAGTAGTAAAACGACAGGGACCCAGCCCCAGCATTTT.